The rows below give T cell receptor beta chains drawn from one sample of a study of a mutant IDH1 vaccine in newly diagnosed glioma. Their specific antigens are unknown. TCRdb's table, derived via immunoSEQ multiplex PCR, lists solely in-frame clones and lacks some. The sample holds tens of thousands of clones, approximately 89% seen once. Sequencing used PBMCs, obtained from a glioma patient whose treatment included an IDH1 peptide vaccine. Every receptor here comes from a woman aged 45-60 years with glioma. The CDR3 runs from the conserved cysteine through the conserved F or W. The D gene is left open where the match is weak. The listing skips clone size in some rows; elsewhere it reads once, few, many or a size class.

d_gene: NA
j_gene: TRBJ1-1
abundance: NA
v_gene: TRBV6-1
CDR3aa: CASGAPYTEAFF
CDR3nt: TGTGCCAGTGGAGCTCCCTACACTGAAGCTTTCTTT

d_gene: TRBD1
j_gene: TRBJ2-7
abundance: NA
v_gene: TRBV6-1
CDR3aa: CASSGTGLNEQYF
CDR3nt: TGTGCCAGCAGTGGGACAGGGCTCAACGAGCAGTACTTC

d_gene: TRBD2
j_gene: TRBJ2-7
abundance: once
v_gene: TRBV5-1
CDR3aa: CASSRGGLPFSYEQYF
CDR3nt: TGCGCCAGCAGCCGGGGGGGGCTGCCTTTCTCCTACGAGCAGTACTTC

d_gene: NA
j_gene: TRBJ2-5
abundance: NA
v_gene: TRBV5-8
CDR3aa: CASSYPLGGQETQYF
CDR3nt: TGTGCCAGCAGCTACCCCCTAGGGGGACAAGAGACCCAGTACTTC

d_gene: NA
j_gene: TRBJ1-5
abundance: NA
v_gene: TRBV7-8
CDR3aa: CASSPLEALNQPQHF
CDR3nt: TGTGCCAGCAGCCCATTGGAGGCCCTCAATCAGCCCCAGCATTTT

d_gene: NA
j_gene: TRBJ1-5
abundance: once
v_gene: TRBV6-5
CDR3aa: CASSLTVYSNQPQHF
CDR3nt: TGTGCCAGCAGCCTTACAGTGTATAGCAATCAGCCCCAGCATTTT

d_gene: TRBD1
j_gene: TRBJ2-5
abundance: NA
v_gene: TRBV15
CDR3aa: CATSRPEGAQETQYF
CDR3nt: TGTGCCACCAGCAGACCAGAGGGGGCTCAAGAGACCCAGTACTTC

d_gene: NA
j_gene: TRBJ2-3
abundance: NA
v_gene: TRBV7-9
CDR3aa: CASSQGPRGADTQYF
CDR3nt: TGTGCCAGCAGCCAGGGGCCTAGGGGCGCAGATACGCAGTATTTT

d_gene: NA
j_gene: TRBJ1-2
abundance: NA
v_gene: TRBV2
CDR3aa: CASSDLGLYGYTF
CDR3nt: TGTGCCAGCAGTGATCTGGGCCTCTATGGCTACACCTTC

d_gene: NA
j_gene: TRBJ1-1
abundance: NA
v_gene: TRBV28
CDR3aa: CASRANGDPTEAFF
CDR3nt: TGTGCCAGCAGGGCAAATGGGGATCCCACTGAAGCTTTCTTT

d_gene: NA
j_gene: TRBJ1-1
abundance: NA
v_gene: TRBV15
CDR3aa: CATSRDGGEGTEAFF
CDR3nt: TGTGCCACCAGCAGAGACGGGGGCGAGGGCACTGAAGCTTTCTTT

d_gene: NA
j_gene: TRBJ2-5
abundance: NA
v_gene: TRBV28
CDR3aa: CASSSAQGRETQYF
CDR3nt: TGTGCCAGCAGTTCAGCCCAGGGGAGAGAGACCCAGTACTTC

d_gene: NA
j_gene: TRBJ2-3
abundance: NA
v_gene: TRBV6-5
CDR3aa: CASSYSIKSYPDTQYF
CDR3nt: TGTGCCAGCAGTTACTCGATCAAATCCTACCCAGATACGCAGTATTTT

d_gene: NA
j_gene: TRBJ1-6
abundance: NA
v_gene: TRBV2
CDR3aa: CASRGDRHNGSPLHF
CDR3nt: TGTGCCAGCAGGGGCGACCGACACAATGGATCACCCCTCCACTTT

d_gene: TRBD1
j_gene: TRBJ1-6
abundance: NA
v_gene: TRBV2
CDR3aa: CASTGQGTSSSPLHF
CDR3nt: TGTGCCAGCACCGGACAGGGGACGAGTAGTTCACCCCTCCACTTT

d_gene: NA
j_gene: TRBJ2-7
abundance: NA
v_gene: TRBV29-1
CDR3aa: CSVWGKGNSYEQYF
CDR3nt: TGCAGCGTGTGGGGAAAGGGGAACTCCTACGAGCAGTACTTC

d_gene: TRBD1
j_gene: TRBJ2-3
abundance: NA
v_gene: TRBV5-4
CDR3aa: CASTSAGQGAGDTQYF
CDR3nt: TGTGCCAGCACCAGCGCAGGACAGGGGGCGGGAGATACGCAGTATTTT

d_gene: TRBD1
j_gene: TRBJ1-1
abundance: NA
v_gene: TRBV5-1
CDR3aa: CASSRTGGFRNTEAFF
CDR3nt: TGCGCCAGCAGCCGGACAGGGGGCTTTCGTAACACTGAAGCTTTCTTT

d_gene: TRBD1
j_gene: TRBJ1-5
abundance: few
v_gene: TRBV28
CDR3aa: CASSTHRGGQPQHF
CDR3nt: TGTGCCAGCAGTACCCACAGGGGGGGTCAGCCCCAGCATTTT

d_gene: NA
j_gene: TRBJ1-2
abundance: NA
v_gene: TRBV6-5
CDR3aa: CASSYGGGVYGYTF
CDR3nt: TGTGCCAGCAGTTACGGGGGAGGAGTCTATGGCTACACCTTC

d_gene: NA
j_gene: TRBJ1-4
abundance: once
v_gene: TRBV7-6
CDR3aa: CASSPQGYSTNEKLFF
CDR3nt: TGTGCCAGCAGCCCCCAGGGATATTCAACTAATGAAAAACTGTTTTTT

d_gene: NA
j_gene: TRBJ1-3
abundance: NA
v_gene: TRBV19
CDR3aa: CASTPREANSGNTIYF
CDR3nt: TGTGCCAGTACCCCCAGAGAGGCGAACTCTGGAAACACCATATATTTT

d_gene: NA
j_gene: TRBJ2-3
abundance: NA
v_gene: TRBV2
CDR3aa: CASSEAGDTQYF
CDR3nt: TGTGCCAGCAGTGAAGCGGGGGATACGCAGTATTTT

d_gene: NA
j_gene: TRBJ2-7
abundance: once
v_gene: TRBV6-6
CDR3aa: CASSYSPQLAYEQYF
CDR3nt: TGTGCCAGCAGTTACTCTCCACAGCTTGCCTACGAGCAGTACTTC

d_gene: TRBD1
j_gene: TRBJ1-1
abundance: few
v_gene: TRBV5-1
CDR3aa: CASSGQGSTEAFF
CDR3nt: TGCGCCAGCAGCGGACAGGGAAGCACTGAAGCTTTCTTT

d_gene: NA
j_gene: TRBJ1-1
abundance: NA
v_gene: TRBV30
CDR3aa: CAWSVVTEAFF
CDR3nt: TGTGCCTGGAGTGTTGTCACTGAAGCTTTCTTT

d_gene: TRBD1
j_gene: TRBJ1-5
abundance: few
v_gene: TRBV5-6
CDR3aa: CASSFFTGGDQPQHF
CDR3nt: TGTGCCAGCAGCTTCTTCACAGGGGGCGATCAGCCCCAGCATTTT

d_gene: TRBD2
j_gene: TRBJ2-7
abundance: NA
v_gene: TRBV11-2
CDR3aa: CASSLASGTSGYEQYF
CDR3nt: TGTGCCAGCAGCTTAGCCTCCGGGACTAGCGGATACGAGCAGTACTTC

d_gene: TRBD2
j_gene: TRBJ2-3
abundance: NA
v_gene: TRBV5-1
CDR3aa: CASSSWTSGTDTQYF
CDR3nt: TGCGCCAGCAGCTCATGGACTAGCGGCACAGATACGCAGTATTTT

d_gene: TRBD1
j_gene: TRBJ2-7
abundance: NA
v_gene: TRBV30
CDR3aa: CAWSGYGQGAPYEQYF
CDR3nt: TGTGCCTGGAGTGGCTACGGACAGGGGGCTCCCTACGAGCAGTACTTC

d_gene: TRBD1
j_gene: TRBJ2-7
abundance: NA
v_gene: TRBV4-1
CDR3aa: CASSQTNRGLDEQYF
CDR3nt: TGCGCCAGCAGCCAAACCAACAGGGGGCTTGACGAGCAGTACTTC

d_gene: NA
j_gene: TRBJ2-7
abundance: NA
v_gene: TRBV7-9
CDR3aa: CASSVWSPTGEQYF
CDR3nt: TGTGCCAGCAGCGTCTGGTCTCCTACAGGCGAGCAGTACTTC

d_gene: NA
j_gene: TRBJ1-1
abundance: NA
v_gene: TRBV28
CDR3aa: CASRGPGRNTEAFF
CDR3nt: TGTGCCAGCAGGGGGCCGGGACGTAACACTGAAGCTTTCTTT

d_gene: NA
j_gene: TRBJ1-4
abundance: NA
v_gene: TRBV9
CDR3aa: CASSVGGSPNEKLFF
CDR3nt: TGTGCCAGCAGCGTAGGCGGCAGCCCAAATGAAAAACTGTTTTTT

d_gene: NA
j_gene: TRBJ2-2
abundance: NA
v_gene: TRBV19
CDR3aa: CAILLNTGELFF
CDR3nt: TGTGCCATCCTTCTAAACACCGGGGAGCTGTTTTTT

d_gene: NA
j_gene: TRBJ1-2
abundance: NA
v_gene: TRBV7-2
CDR3aa: CASSSGTPNYGYTF
CDR3nt: TGTGCCAGCAGCTCCGGGACACCTAACTATGGCTACACCTTC

d_gene: NA
j_gene: TRBJ1-1
abundance: NA
v_gene: TRBV5-1
CDR3aa: CASSLGGGRSMNTEAFF
CDR3nt: TGCGCCAGCAGCTTGGGGGGCGGACGGTCCATGAACACTGAAGCTTTCTTT

d_gene: NA
j_gene: TRBJ1-3
abundance: NA
v_gene: TRBV25-1
CDR3aa: CASSDSRGPGNTIYF
CDR3nt: TGTGCCAGCAGTGACTCGCGGGGCCCTGGAAACACCATATATTTT

d_gene: TRBD2
j_gene: TRBJ2-1
abundance: NA
v_gene: TRBV30
CDR3aa: CAWSSGRLRNEQFF
CDR3nt: TGTGCCTGGAGTAGCGGGAGGCTTAGAAATGAGCAGTTCTTC

d_gene: NA
j_gene: TRBJ2-7
abundance: few
v_gene: TRBV18
CDR3aa: CASSPPPGYEQYF
CDR3nt: TGTGCCAGCTCACCCCCGCCAGGCTACGAGCAGTACTTC

d_gene: TRBD2
j_gene: TRBJ2-3
abundance: NA
v_gene: TRBV11-2
CDR3aa: CASSLGDYSTQYF
CDR3nt: TGTGCCAGCAGCTTAGGGGACTACTCTACGCAGTATTTT

d_gene: NA
j_gene: TRBJ1-4
abundance: NA
v_gene: TRBV11-2
CDR3aa: CASSFPGLKGKLFF
CDR3nt: TGTGCCAGCAGCTTCCCGGGGTTAAAGGGAAAACTGTTTTTT

d_gene: TRBD1
j_gene: TRBJ2-5
abundance: NA
v_gene: TRBV28
CDR3aa: CASQDRGQRETQYF
CDR3nt: TGTGCCAGCCAGGACAGGGGGCAACGAGAGACCCAGTACTTC

d_gene: NA
j_gene: TRBJ2-7
abundance: NA
v_gene: TRBV11-3
CDR3aa: CASSLGGGFNEQYF
CDR3nt: TGTGCCAGCAGCTTAGGTGGAGGTTTCAACGAGCAGTACTTC

d_gene: TRBD1
j_gene: TRBJ1-2
abundance: NA
v_gene: TRBV28
CDR3aa: CASSLPRVTGVSYGYTF
CDR3nt: TGTGCCAGCAGTTTGCCCCGTGTGACAGGGGTGTCATATGGCTACACCTTC

d_gene: TRBD1
j_gene: TRBJ2-7
abundance: NA
v_gene: TRBV6-6
CDR3aa: CASRLGQGNYEQYF
CDR3nt: TGTGCCAGCAGACTCGGACAGGGGAACTACGAGCAGTACTTC

d_gene: NA
j_gene: TRBJ2-7
abundance: NA
v_gene: TRBV5-1
CDR3aa: CASSLAGSSYEQYF
CDR3nt: TGCGCCAGCAGCTTGGCAGGGAGCTCCTACGAGCAGTACTTC

d_gene: TRBD2
j_gene: TRBJ2-3
abundance: NA
v_gene: TRBV19
CDR3aa: CASSIVSGRGTDTQYF
CDR3nt: TGTGCCAGTAGTATCGTTAGCGGGAGGGGAACAGATACGCAGTATTTT

d_gene: TRBD1
j_gene: TRBJ2-2
abundance: NA
v_gene: TRBV19
CDR3aa: CASRKDRGWTGELFF
CDR3nt: TGTGCCAGTAGAAAGGACAGGGGTTGGACCGGGGAGCTGTTTTTT

d_gene: TRBD2
j_gene: TRBJ2-1
abundance: NA
v_gene: TRBV13
CDR3aa: CASSTGLAGGEQFF
CDR3nt: TGTGCCAGCTCCACGGGACTAGCGGGAGGTGAGCAGTTCTTC

d_gene: NA
j_gene: TRBJ2-7
abundance: NA
v_gene: TRBV10-3
CDR3aa: CAISDSYEQYF
CDR3nt: TGTGCCATCAGTGACAGCTACGAGCAGTACTTC

d_gene: NA
j_gene: TRBJ1-1
abundance: NA
v_gene: TRBV27
CDR3aa: CASSFSGGGTEAFF
CDR3nt: TGTGCCAGCAGTTTTTCGGGGGGTGGCACTGAAGCTTTCTTT

d_gene: NA
j_gene: TRBJ2-6
abundance: NA
v_gene: TRBV7-3
CDR3aa: CASSLSSGANVLTF
CDR3nt: TGTGCCAGCAGCTTGAGCTCTGGGGCCAACGTCCTGACTTTC